The rows below give T cell receptor beta chains drawn from one sample of a study of cytomegalovirus exposure and HLA in healthy donors. The data were produced by immunoSEQ multiplex PCR, yet TCRdb's version contains in-frame clones alone and is incomplete. The sample consists of around 120,000 clones, 81% of them appearing once. Material for sequencing was PBMCs. The receptors here all came from a man in his late teens or twenties in good health and CMV-seronegative. Each CDR3 is given with its conserved first and last residue. A D gene is named only where the DNA matches it firmly. Clone size is not always given. Where it is, it says once, few, many or a class for expanded clones.

D gene	clone size	CDR3 length	J gene	V gene	CDR3 protein	CDR3 DNA
.	.	13	TRBJ1-3	TRBV25-1	CASSDQGINTIYF	TGTGCCAGCAGTGACCAGGGAATAAACACCATATATTTT
TRBD1	.	13	TRBJ1-2	TRBV27	CASRHRGYYGYTF	TGTGCCAGCAGGCACAGGGGATACTATGGCTACACCTTC
TRBD1	.	12	TRBJ2-7	TRBV30	CAWETGSYEQYF	TGTGCCTGGGAGACAGGGAGCTACGAGCAGTACTTC
.	.	14	TRBJ2-7	TRBV6-6	CASSWAQGTYEQYF	TGTGCCAGCAGTTGGGCCCAAGGCACCTACGAGCAGTACTTC
.	.	13	TRBJ2-5	TRBV7-9	CASIPGSQETQYF	TGTGCCAGCATCCCGGGTAGCCAAGAGACCCAGTACTTC
TRBD1	once	15	TRBJ1-5	TRBV19	CASSILRDSNQPQHF	TGTGCCAGTAGTATACTGAGGGACAGTAATCAGCCCCAGCATTTT
.	.	13	TRBJ2-7	TRBV19	CASSIKGPYEQYF	TGTGCCAGTAGTATCAAGGGGCCCTACGAGCAGTACTTC
TRBD2	.	13	TRBJ2-3	TRBV27	CASMGGVEDTQYF	TGTGCCAGCATGGGGGGGGTTGAAGATACGCAGTATTTT
TRBD1	.	15	TRBJ1-2	TRBV4-3	CASSQEFQGVEGYTF	TGCGCCAGCAGCCAAGAGTTTCAGGGGGTAGAAGGCTACACCTTC
TRBD1	.	12	TRBJ1-1	TRBV5-8	CASSLLDRVAFF	TGTGCCAGCAGCTTGCTCGACAGGGTGGCTTTCTTT
.	.	14	TRBJ1-6	TRBV6-5	CASSYHSYNSPLHF	TGTGCCAGCAGTTACCACTCCTATAATTCACCCCTCCACTTT
.	.	14	TRBJ2-5	TRBV14	CASSFSQGTETQYF	TGTGCCAGCAGCTTCAGTCAGGGGACGGAGACCCAGTACTTC
TRBD1	few	15	TRBJ2-1	TRBV5-1	CASSLGQGKNDEQFF	TGCGCCAGCAGCCTGGGACAGGGAAAAAATGATGAGCAGTTCTTC
TRBD2	once	16	TRBJ2-3	TRBV6-1	CASSATLGLAGSSQYF	TGTGCCAGCAGTGCTACGCTAGGACTAGCGGGATCGTCGCAGTATTTT
TRBD1	once	18	TRBJ1-1	TRBV5-6	CASSRLGQGSALNTEAFF	TGTGCCAGCAGTCGTCTAGGACAGGGGAGTGCCTTGAACACTGAAGCTTTCTTT
.	.	13	TRBJ1-1	TRBV29-1	CSVALRGDTEAFF	TGCAGCGTTGCCCTCCGGGGAGACACTGAAGCTTTCTTT
.	.	15	TRBJ2-5	TRBV7-2	CASSSGGNSLETQYF	TGTGCCAGCAGCTCCGGCGGGAATAGCTTGGAGACCCAGTACTTC
.	.	12	TRBJ1-2	TRBV5-1	CASSLDRVGYTF	TGCGCCAGCAGCTTGGACCGGGTCGGCTACACCTTC
TRBD2	.	18	TRBJ2-2	TRBV9	CASSDGTSGGTNTGELFF	TGTGCCAGCAGCGATGGGACTAGCGGGGGTACGAACACCGGGGAGCTGTTTTTT
TRBD1	.	14	TRBJ1-2	TRBV5-6	CASSLGQGNYGYTF	TGTGCCAGCAGCTTAGGACAGGGAAACTATGGCTACACCTTC
.	once	15	TRBJ2-7	TRBV6-5	CASSQGYRLSYEQYF	TGTGCCAGCAGTCAGGGGTACCGACTTTCCTACGAGCAGTACTTC
.	.	16	TRBJ2-5	TRBV5-1	CASSLALGSGQETQYF	TGCGCCAGCAGCTTGGCCCTGGGATCAGGGCAAGAGACCCAGTACTTC
TRBD2	.	16	TRBJ2-3	TRBV5-1	CASSSPTSGGANTQYF	TGCGCCAGCAGCTCCCCGACTAGCGGGGGGGCAAATACGCAGTATTTT
.	.	13	TRBJ1-1	TRBV9	CASTFRLNTEAFF	TGTGCCAGCACGTTCCGGTTGAACACTGAAGCTTTCTTT
TRBD2	.	17	TRBJ2-3	TRBV13	CASSSPSGGRDRYTQYF	TGTGCCAGCAGCTCCCCCAGCGGGGGGCGGGACCGTTATACGCAGTATTTT
TRBD1	.	15	TRBJ2-3	TRBV10-1	CASSESGTGIDTQYF	TGCGCCAGCAGTGAATCCGGGACAGGCATAGATACGCAGTATTTT
TRBD2	.	16	TRBJ2-7	TRBV14	CASSHTSGESSYEQYF	TGTGCCAGCAGCCACACTAGCGGGGAAAGCTCCTACGAGCAGTACTTC
.	few	14	TRBJ1-5	TRBV6-5	CASSQTDSNQPQHF	TGTGCCAGCAGTCAGACAGATAGCAATCAGCCCCAGCATTTT
.	.	13	TRBJ1-2	TRBV9	CASSVDGFDGYTF	TGTGCCAGCAGCGTAGACGGGTTTGATGGCTACACCTTC
.	.	12	TRBJ1-1	TRBV10-2	CASKRQNTEAFF	TGCGCCAGCAAGAGACAGAACACTGAAGCTTTCTTT
TRBD1	once	14	TRBJ1-1	TRBV2	CATLRGTGDTEAFF	TGTGCCACCCTAAGAGGGACAGGGGACACTGAAGCTTTCTTT
TRBD1	.	15	TRBJ1-4	TRBV28	CASSLYPGQPEKLFF	TGTGCCAGCAGTTTATATCCGGGACAGCCTGAAAAACTGTTTTTT
.	.	11	TRBJ2-1	TRBV25-1	CASSIGDEQFF	TGTGCCAGCAGTATCGGGGATGAGCAGTTCTTC
TRBD1	.	16	TRBJ2-7	TRBV28	CASSLPDGQGLYEQYF	TGTGCCAGCAGTTTACCGGACGGACAGGGTTTATACGAGCAGTACTTC
.	few	13	TRBJ1-4	TRBV9	CASSASVSEKLFF	TGTGCCAGCAGCGCCTCAGTATCTGAAAAACTGTTTTTT
.	.	14	TRBJ1-1	TRBV6-1	CASSELTGNTEAFF	TGTGCCAGCAGTGAGCTAACAGGGAACACTGAAGCTTTCTTT
TRBD1	.	16	TRBJ1-2	TRBV4-1	CASSQGQGGGSYGYTF	TGCGCCAGCAGCCAAGGACAGGGCGGAGGAAGCTATGGCTACACCTTC
TRBD1	.	15	TRBJ1-6	TRBV6-5	CASSYWDRGGSPLHF	TGTGCCAGCAGTTACTGGGACAGGGGTGGGTCACCCCTCCACTTT
.	.	13	TRBJ1-6	TRBV21-1	CARVEGKNSPLHF	TGTGCCAGGGTGGAGGGGAAGAATTCACCCCTCCACTTT
.	once	14	TRBJ2-2	TRBV18	CASSPPSVTGELFF	TGTGCCAGCTCACCACCGTCCGTCACCGGGGAGCTGTTTTTT
.	few	16	TRBJ2-6	TRBV2	CASSDPTVSGANVLTF	TGTGCCAGCAGTGACCCGACAGTCTCTGGGGCCAACGTCCTGACTTTC
.	.	15	TRBJ1-3	TRBV28	CASSLWGGSGNTIYF	TGTGCCAGCAGTTTATGGGGGGGATCCGGAAACACCATATATTTT
.	.	17	TRBJ1-4	TRBV19	CASSIRALGGTNEKLFF	TGTGCCAGTAGTATCAGAGCCCTAGGTGGGACTAATGAAAAACTGTTTTTT
TRBD2	.	18	TRBJ2-5	TRBV27	CASSEGLAGGGSQETQYF	TGTGCCAGCAGCGAGGGACTAGCGGGGGGCGGTAGTCAAGAGACCCAGTACTTC
.	once	14	TRBJ2-7	TRBV5-4	CASSLGHPTYEQYF	TGTGCCAGCAGCTTGGGACACCCGACCTACGAGCAGTACTTC
TRBD1	.	15	TRBJ1-5	TRBV11-2	CASSITTGENQPQHF	TGTGCCAGCAGCATCACGACAGGGGAAAATCAGCCCCAGCATTTT
TRBD1	.	17	TRBJ1-5	TRBV7-9	CASSSPVGDRGHQPQHF	TGTGCCAGCAGCTCACCCGTGGGGGACAGGGGCCATCAGCCCCAGCATTTT
TRBD1	.	15	TRBJ1-6	TRBV9	CASSVGGQENSPLHF	TGTGCCAGCAGCGTAGGGGGACAGGAGAATTCACCCCTCCACTTT
TRBD2	.	13	TRBJ2-7	TRBV6-6	CASAGGARFEQYF	TGTGCCAGCGCGGGGGGCGCCCGATTCGAGCAGTACTTC
TRBD1	once	15	TRBJ1-5	TRBV19	CASSIGTGRGQPQHF	TGTGCCAGTAGTATAGGGACAGGGCGAGGTCAGCCCCAGCATTTT
TRBD2	.	15	TRBJ2-4	TRBV18	CASSPSGGAKNIQYF	TGTGCCAGCTCACCTAGCGGGGGAGCCAAAAACATTCAGTACTTC
.	.	16	TRBJ2-5	TRBV6-1	CASSEIGWGGKETQYF	TGTGCCAGCAGTGAAATCGGCTGGGGGGGCAAGGAGACCCAGTACTTC
.	.	16	TRBJ1-1	TRBV12-2	CASMDGRTKPYSQAFF	TGTGCAAGCATGGACGGCCGGACTAAACCCTACTCCCAAGCTTTCTTT
.	.	16	TRBJ1-2	TRBV27	CASSLSRQAPNYGYTF	TGTGCCAGCAGTTTATCACGGCAGGCCCCCAACTATGGCTACACCTTC
.	few	13	TRBJ1-4	TRBV6-5	CASRDTGPAKLFF	TGTGCCAGCAGAGACACAGGACCAGCGAAACTGTTTTTT